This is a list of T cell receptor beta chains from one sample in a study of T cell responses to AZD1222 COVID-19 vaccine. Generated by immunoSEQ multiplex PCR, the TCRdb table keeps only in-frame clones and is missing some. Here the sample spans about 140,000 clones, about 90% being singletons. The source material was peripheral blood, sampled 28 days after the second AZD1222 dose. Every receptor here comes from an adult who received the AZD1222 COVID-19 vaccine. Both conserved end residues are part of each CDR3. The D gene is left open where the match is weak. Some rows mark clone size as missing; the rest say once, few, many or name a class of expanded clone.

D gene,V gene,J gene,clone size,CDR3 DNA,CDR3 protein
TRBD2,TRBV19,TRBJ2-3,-,TGTGCCAGTAGTATAACGCTAGCGGGGTACACAGATACGCAGTATTTT,CASSITLAGYTDTQYF
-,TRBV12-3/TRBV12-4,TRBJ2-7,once,TGTGCCAGCAGTTTACAAAGGGACTACGAGCAGTACTTC,CASSLQRDYEQYF
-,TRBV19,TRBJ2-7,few,TGTGCCAGTAGACCCAGGACCTCAACCTACGAGCAGTACTTC,CASRPRTSTYEQYF
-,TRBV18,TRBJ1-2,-,TGTGCCAGCTCACCATCCAGCATCAACTATGGCTACACCTTC,CASSPSSINYGYTF
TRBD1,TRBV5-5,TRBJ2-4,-,TGTGCCAGCAGATATACAGGGGCGTTAGCCAAAAACATTCAGTACTTC,CASRYTGALAKNIQYF
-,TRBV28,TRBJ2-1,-,TGTGCCAGCAGTTTAGTACTATGGGGGGTAGGTTACAATGAGCAGTTCTTC,CASSLVLWGVGYNEQFF
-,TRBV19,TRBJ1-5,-,TGTGCCAGTAGTATAGAGTTAGTCCGGGGGCCCCAGCATTTT,CASSIELVRGPQHF
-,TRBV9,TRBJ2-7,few,TGTGCCAGCAGCGAATGGGGGGGGCGTACCGCCGAGCAGTACTTC,CASSEWGGRTAEQYF
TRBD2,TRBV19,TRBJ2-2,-,TGTGCCAGTTGGGGTAGCGGGATTGTCACCGGGGAGCTGTTTTTT,CASWGSGIVTGELFF
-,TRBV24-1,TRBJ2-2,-,TGTGCCACAAGGGACCCGAACACCGGGGAGCTGTTTTTT,CATRDPNTGELFF
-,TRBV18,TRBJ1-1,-,TGTGCCAGCTCACCGAGAGGGGGAAACATGAACACTGAAGCTTTCTTT,CASSPRGGNMNTEAFF
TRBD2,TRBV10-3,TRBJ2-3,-,TGTGCCTCCATCGGCGGGGGGGCGTGGGATACGCAGTATTTT,CASIGGGAWDTQYF
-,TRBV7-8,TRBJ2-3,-,TGTGCCAGCGGGCGACGCACAGATACGCAGTATTTT,CASGRRTDTQYF
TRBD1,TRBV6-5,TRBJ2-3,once,TGTGCCAGCAGGGGGACAGGGGGCACAGATACGCAGTATTTT,CASRGTGGTDTQYF
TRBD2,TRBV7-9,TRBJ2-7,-,TGTGCCAGCAACAACCTGCGGGGAGGGCTAGGCGAGCAGTACTTC,CASNNLRGGLGEQYF
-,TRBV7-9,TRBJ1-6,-,TGTGCCAGCAGCTTAGTGGCAGGGTCCTCACCCCTCCACTTT,CASSLVAGSSPLHF
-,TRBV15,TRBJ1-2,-,TGTGCCACCAGCAGAGACAGGGGTTCGTACACCTTC,CATSRDRGSYTF
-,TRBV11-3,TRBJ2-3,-,TGTGCCAGCAGCTCCTGGACAGAGACAGATACGCAGTATTTT,CASSSWTETDTQYF